The next 22 T cell receptor beta chains were all read from a single sample in a study of blood T cell repertoires in COVID-19. Sequenced by immunoSEQ multiplex PCR; TCRdb stores in-frame clones only, minus some. The sample lists fewer than 250,000 clones, 80% to 90% seen once, with about 2.3% in the top ten. The sample taken for sequencing was peripheral blood. The receptors come from a woman aged 40 to 50 with active or convalescent COVID-19.

The CDR3 region is CASSLWDRFLLNTEAFF. The CDR3 DNA reads as TGTGCCAGCAGCTTATGGGACAGGTTTCTCTTGAACACTGAAGCTTTCTTT. The chain employs TRBV13 and TRBJ1-1, with 8 bases that match TRBD1. The junction had 8 bases not matched to a gene; V was cut back by 2 bases and J by 0 bases. Germline V lookup: CDR1 PRHDT, CDR2 FYEKMQ (reference sequence). CDR3 length: 17 amino acids.

The genes are TRBV9 and TRBJ1-1; the match to TRBD1 covers 9 bases. This CDR3 spans 15 amino acids. Germline trimming cut 3 bases from V and 3 bases from J; bases unmatched to any gene: 6. CDR1 is SGDLS, CDR2 YYNGEE, per germline. In nucleotides, the CDR3 is TGTGCCAGCAGCGGTAACAGGGGGCGGGACACTGAAGCTTTCTTT. As protein: CASSGNRGRDTEAFF.

The J gene is TRBJ1-4, the V gene TRBV18, with 7 positions matching TRBD1. Germline values: CDR1 KGHSH, CDR2 LQKENI. Trimming at V came to 3 bases and at J to 0 bases, leaving 4 bases not matched to a gene. CDR3 length: 16 residues. For the CDR3, the DNA is TGTGCCAGCTCACCCCAGGGGGGCGCAACTAATGAAAAACTGTTTTTT. Residues: CASSPQGGATNEKLFF.

This clone was observed a single time. This chain links TRBV11-2 with TRBJ1-5; possibly TRBD1 for D (5 bases). This CDR3 comprises 15 residues. CDR1 is SGHAT, CDR2 FQNNGV, per germline. V was clipped by 0 bases and J by 2 bases, with 8 bases between them. CDR3 bases: TGTGCCAGCAGCTTAGATCGGGGGGGCAATCAGCCCCAGCATTTT. Translating gives CASSLDRGGNQPQHF.

This clone was seen just once. The chain recombines TRBV5-1 with TRBJ1-2; 9 nucleotides agree with TRBD1. CDR3 size: 14 residues. Unmatched junction bases numbered 8, after V lost 7 bases and J lost 4 bases. Per the germline V gene, CDR1 is SGHRS and CDR2 is YFSETQ. CDR3 loop: CASQVGQGGYGYTF. The CDR3 nucleotides read TGCGCCAGCCAAGTGGGACAGGGAGGCTATGGCTACACCTTC. Variable domain in full (rest from reference TRBV5-1 and TRBJ1-2): KAGVTQTPRYLIKTRGQQVTLSCSPISGHRSVSWYQQTPGQGLQFLFEYFSETQRNKGNFPGRFSGRQFSNSRSEMNVSTLELGDSALYLCASQVGQGGYGYTFGSGTRLTVV.

V gene TRBV9 combines with J gene TRBJ2-3; perhaps TRBD1 as D (6 bases). Germline CDR1 SGDLS, CDR2 YYNGEE. This CDR3 spans 16 amino acids. V was trimmed by 0 bases and J by 1 base, leaving 12 bases between them. Written as DNA, the CDR3 is TGTGCCAGCAGCGTAGGGACAGTCTTCGGCACAGATACGCAGTATTTT. It is translated as CASSVGTVFGTDTQYF.

This chain uses TRBV19 with TRBJ1-5; 9 nucleotides agree with TRBD1. The length of the CDR3 is 16 residues. The germline V gene has CDR1 LNHDA and CDR2 SQIVND (reference sequence). The junction had 12 bases not matched to a gene; V was cut back by 5 bases and J by 7 bases. Here the CDR3 DNA reads TGTGCCAGTAGTTATAGCCCGGGACAGGGATGGCAGCCCCAGCATTTT. As protein: CASSYSPGQGWQPQHF.

This clone showed up just once. The V call is TRBV4-2, the J call TRBJ1-3; D is uncertain. The length of the CDR3 is 18 residues. The germline V and J ends were trimmed by 6 bases and 2 bases, with 23 bases remaining between them. Germline CDR1 is LGHNA and CDR2 is YNFKEQ. Written as DNA, the CDR3 is TGTGCCAGCAGACCGCATGACCGGACTAGGTCCACTGGAAACACCATATATTTT. Encoded protein: CASRPHDRTRSTGNTIYF.

The chain employs TRBV2 and TRBJ2-3; 7 bases line up with TRBD1. Germline CDR1 and CDR2: SNHLY and FYNNEI. CDR3 size: 15 residues. The J segment lost 4 bases and the V segment lost 10 bases, leaving 14 bases of the junction unmatched. The chain's CDR3 is CATNPGQTSADTQYF. In DNA form, the CDR3 reads TGTGCCACTAATCCGGGACAGACCAGCGCAGATACGCAGTATTTT.

This chain uses TRBV7-8 with TRBJ2-5, with D possibly matching TRBD1 (6 bases). The CDR3 spans 14 residues. The germline V gene encodes CDR1 SGHVS and CDR2 FQNEAQ. Trimming left V 2 bases short and J 3 bases short, with 10 bases between. In DNA, the CDR3 is TGTGCCAGCAGCTTAAGACAGGCTAAAGAGACCCAGTACTTC. Translation gives CASSLRQAKETQYF.

The J gene is TRBJ2-5, the V gene TRBV11-2; the D gene is possibly TRBD1 (6 bases). The ends were cut back, 5 bases at V and 5 bases at J, with 15 bases in the middle. The CDR3 consists of 14 residues. From germline, CDR1 is SGHAT and CDR2 FQNNGV. Here the CDR3 reads CASSRGNRVETQYF. The DNA for the CDR3 is TGTGCCAGCAGCCGAGGAAACAGGGTTGAGACCCAGTACTTC.

The chain carries TRBV7-3 and TRBJ2-1, with 12 bases identical to TRBD2. V dropped 5 bases and J dropped 7; count of bases not matched to a gene: 6. CDR3 length: 15 amino acids. Germline V lookup: CDR1 SGHTA, CDR2 FQGTGA. The CDR3 is CASSPTSGSGNEQFF. The CDR3 DNA sequence: TGTGCCAGCAGCCCGACTAGCGGGAGCGGGAATGAGCAGTTCTTC.

This clone was seen only once. The V gene is TRBV29-1, the J gene TRBJ2-7; tentative D call: TRBD2 (7 bases). The CDR3 loop spans 17 amino acids. Germline V gene lookup returns CDR1 SQVTM and CDR2 ANQGSEA. Trimming left V 0 bases short and J 0 bases short, with 18 bases between. The CDR3: CSVEDKSRGGSSYEQYF. The CDR3 DNA follows: TGCAGCGTTGAAGATAAGTCGAGGGGGGGAAGCTCCTACGAGCAGTACTTC.

This clone was picked up one time. The chain has TRBV19 and TRBJ2-3, with TRBD2 matching 8 bases. Germline V CDR1 and CDR2: LNHDA, SQIVND (reference sequence). After removal of 4 bases from V and 1 base from J, the junction contained 4 bases not matched to a gene. This CDR3 has 15 amino acids. The CDR3 region has the DNA TGTGCCAGTAGTAGCGGGGGGTGGGGCACAGATACGCAGTATTTT. Amino acids: CASSSGGWGTDTQYF.

The chain is built from TRBV3-1 (or the pseudogene TRBV3-2) and TRBJ1-5; D might be TRBD1 (6 bases). CDR3 length: 15 amino acids. Per germline, CDR1 LGHDT and CDR2 YNNKEL (reference sequence). V was clipped by 0 bases and J by 7 bases, with 13 bases between them. The CDR3 here is CASSQDPGVGQPQHF. The DNA of the CDR3 is TGTGCCAGCAGCCAAGATCCAGGGGTTGGGCAGCCCCAGCATTTT.

The V call is TRBV27, the J call TRBJ1-2; maybe TRBD1 (5 bases). Germline V gene data show CDR1 as MNHEY and CDR2 as SMNVEV (reference sequence). The CDR3 runs 19 residues. The V gene lost 2 bases and the J gene lost 6 bases, with 28 bases spanning the gap. The CDR3 loop is CASSLIGLGAREGADGYTF. CDR3 in DNA: TGTGCCAGCAGTTTAATTGGATTAGGGGCCAGAGAAGGGGCTGATGGCTACACCTTC.

The genes are TRBV9 and TRBJ1-6, with 9 bases matching TRBD1. This CDR3 is built from 17 residues. Trimming at V came to 4 bases and at J to 10 bases, leaving 15 bases not matched to a gene. CDR1 and CDR2 (germline): SGDLS, YYNGEE. The CDR3 reads CASSLDPLGQGKSPLHF. CDR3 coding DNA: TGTGCCAGCAGCCTGGACCCCTTGGGACAGGGTAAATCACCCCTCCACTTT.

This chain links TRBV15 with TRBJ2-1; 13 nucleotides align to TRBD2. Germline V CDR1 and CDR2: LNHNV, YYDKDF (reference sequence). This CDR3 spans 18 amino acids. The V gene end was trimmed by 4 bases and the J gene end by 12 bases; junction bases not matched to a gene: 18. This CDR3 is CATSTAKAGLAGVLRQFF. For the CDR3, the DNA is TGTGCCACCAGCACAGCCAAGGCAGGACTAGCGGGAGTTCTAAGGCAGTTCTTC.

The rearrangement links TRBV7-8 to TRBJ1-4; no reliable D call. The germline gives CDR1 SGHVS, CDR2 FQNEAQ. The CDR3 consists of 13 residues. The ends were cut back, 3 bases at V and 5 bases at J, with 7 bases in the middle. The CDR3 DNA reads TGTGCCAGCAGCTTTCGGCGGAATGAAAAACTGTTTTTT. It encodes CASSFRRNEKLFF.

The V gene is TRBV18, the J gene TRBJ2-7; TRBD1 is a possible D gene (6 bases). Deletions cut 2 bases from V and 2 bases from J, with 10 bases between. The CDR3 runs to 14 residues. Germline values: CDR1 KGHSH, CDR2 LQKENI. The CDR3 DNA reads TGTGCCAGCTCACCAATGGGACAACCCTACGAGCAGTACTTC. Residues: CASSPMGQPYEQYF.

With regard to this clone: Compared with germline, one end of the junction differs, possibly owing to a read error. The genes are TRBV7-7 and TRBJ2-1, with D unclear. The CDR3 covers 15 residues. Per the germline V gene, CDR1 is SSHAT and CDR2 is FNYEAQ (reference sequence). CDR3 DNA sequence: TGTGCTAGCAGCCCGTCACCTAGAATTGGCAATGAGCAGTTCTTC. Translating it yields CASSPSPRIGNEQFF.

The chain uses TRBV18 and TRBJ1-1, with TRBD1 as a possible D gene (5 bases). Per the germline V gene, CDR1 is KGHSH and CDR2 is LQKENI. Trimming took 3 bases from V and 4 from J, leaving 9 bases between them. The CDR3 is 13 residues long. CDR3 amino acids: CASSPGGVTEAFF. The CDR3, as DNA: TGTGCCAGCTCACCGGGGGGTGTCACTGAAGCTTTCTTT.